This T cell receptor beta chain was observed in a study of Tregs in tolerant kidney transplant recipients. Study-level results: Activated donor B cell expansion appeared to reveal the most relevant donor-specific TCRbeta repertoire.

Sequenced by immunoSEQ multiplex PCR; TCRdb stores in-frame clones only, minus some. The sample records about 110,000 clones, around 90% being singletons. V lost 4 bases to trimming and J lost 4 bases, with 11 bases between them. Looked up from germline, CDR1 is SGHKS and CDR2 is YYEKEE (reference sequence). The CDR3 sequence is 14 residues long. This clone was seen once. Its target is not known. Sequenced here: CD4+ T cells from blood, sampled before the transplant. This chain connects TRBV5-5 to TRBJ1-4, with D perhaps TRBD1 (6 bases). This TCR was recovered from a human donor who received a combined kidney and bone marrow transplant. The CDR3 reads CASSTGLGNEKLFF. CDR3 sequence (DNA): TGTGCCAGCAGCACAGGGTTGGGTAATGAAAAACTGTTTTTT.